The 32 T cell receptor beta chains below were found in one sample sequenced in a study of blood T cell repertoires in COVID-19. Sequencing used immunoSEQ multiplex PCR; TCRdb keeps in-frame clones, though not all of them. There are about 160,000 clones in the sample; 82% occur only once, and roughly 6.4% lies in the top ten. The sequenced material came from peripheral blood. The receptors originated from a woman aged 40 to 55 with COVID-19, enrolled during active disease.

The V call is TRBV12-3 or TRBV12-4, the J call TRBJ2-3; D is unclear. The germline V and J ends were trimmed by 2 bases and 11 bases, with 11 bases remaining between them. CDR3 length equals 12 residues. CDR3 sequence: CASSLTVTGQYF. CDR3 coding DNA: TGTGCCAGCAGTTTAACGGTTACGGGGCAGTATTTT.

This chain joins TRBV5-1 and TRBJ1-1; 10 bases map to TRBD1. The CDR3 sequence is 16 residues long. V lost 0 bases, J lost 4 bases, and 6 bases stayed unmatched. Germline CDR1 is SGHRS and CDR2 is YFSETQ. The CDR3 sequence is CASSLGDRGAGTEAFF. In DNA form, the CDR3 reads TGCGCCAGCAGCTTGGGGGACAGGGGTGCGGGCACTGAAGCTTTCTTT.

The chain's CDR3 is CASSPEEATYEQYF. CDR3 nucleotides: TGTGCCAGCTCACCAGAAGAGGCCACCTACGAGCAGTACTTC. The rearrangement joins TRBV18 to TRBJ2-7; D is unresolved. Germline CDR1 is KGHSH and CDR2 is LQKENI. The CDR3 is 14 residues long. V shed 2 bases and J shed 2 bases, with 10 bases lying between them.

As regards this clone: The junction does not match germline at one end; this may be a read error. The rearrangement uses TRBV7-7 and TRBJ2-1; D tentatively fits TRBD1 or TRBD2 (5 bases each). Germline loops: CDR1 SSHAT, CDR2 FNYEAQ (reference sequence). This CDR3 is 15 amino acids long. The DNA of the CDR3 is TGTGCTAGCAGCTTAGGGGAGAGCTCCTACAATGAGCAGTTCTTC. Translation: CASSLGESSYNEQFF.

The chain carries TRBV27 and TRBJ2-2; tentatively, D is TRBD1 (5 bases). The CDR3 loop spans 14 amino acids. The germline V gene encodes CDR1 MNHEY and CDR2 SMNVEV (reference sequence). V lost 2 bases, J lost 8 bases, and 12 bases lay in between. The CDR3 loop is CASSLEVGPGELFF. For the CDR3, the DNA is TGTGCCAGCAGTTTAGAGGTGGGGCCGGGGGAGCTGTTTTTT.

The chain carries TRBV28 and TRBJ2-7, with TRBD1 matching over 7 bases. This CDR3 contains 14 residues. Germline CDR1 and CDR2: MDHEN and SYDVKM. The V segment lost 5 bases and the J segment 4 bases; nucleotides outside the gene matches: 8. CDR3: CASSGTEWGYEQYF. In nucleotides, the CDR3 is TGTGCCAGCAGTGGGACAGAATGGGGTTACGAGCAGTACTTC. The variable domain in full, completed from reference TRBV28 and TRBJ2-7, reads DVKVTQSSRYLVKRTGEKVFLECVQDMDHENMFWYRQDPGLGLRLIYFSYDVKMKEKGDIPEGYSVSREKKERFSLILESASTNQTSMYLCASSGTEWGYEQYFGPGTRLTVT.

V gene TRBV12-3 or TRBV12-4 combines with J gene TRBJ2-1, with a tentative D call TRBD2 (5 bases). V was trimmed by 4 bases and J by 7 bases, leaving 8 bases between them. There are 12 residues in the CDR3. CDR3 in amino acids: CASSSSFNEQFF. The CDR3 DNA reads TGTGCCAGCAGTTCTAGCTTTAATGAGCAGTTCTTC.

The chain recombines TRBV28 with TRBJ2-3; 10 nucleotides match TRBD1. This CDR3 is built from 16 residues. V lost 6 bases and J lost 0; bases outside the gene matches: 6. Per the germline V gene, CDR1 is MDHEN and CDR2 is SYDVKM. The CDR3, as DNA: TGTGCCAGCAGCGAGACAGGGGGCCTTAGCACAGATACGCAGTATTTT. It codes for CASSETGGLSTDTQYF.

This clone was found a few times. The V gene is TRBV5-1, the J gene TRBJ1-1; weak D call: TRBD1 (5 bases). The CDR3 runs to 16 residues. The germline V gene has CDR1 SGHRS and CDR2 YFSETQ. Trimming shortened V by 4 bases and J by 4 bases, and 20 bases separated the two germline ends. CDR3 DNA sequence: TGCGCCAGCAGCGCGGGGGAGGTGCTTATGGGCACTGAAGCTTTCTTT. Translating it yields CASSAGEVLMGTEAFF.

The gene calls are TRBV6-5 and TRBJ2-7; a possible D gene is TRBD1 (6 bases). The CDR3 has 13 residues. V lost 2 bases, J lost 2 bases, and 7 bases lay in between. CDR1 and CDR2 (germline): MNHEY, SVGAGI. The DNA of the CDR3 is TGTGCCAGCAGTTACAAGGGGGCCTACGAGCAGTACTTC. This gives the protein CASSYKGAYEQYF.

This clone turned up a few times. The CDR3 protein is CASSLGLAPDTQYF. CDR3 DNA: TGCGCCAGCAGCCTCGGACTAGCCCCAGATACGCAGTATTTT. V and J are TRBV5-1 and TRBJ2-3; TRBD2 matches at 8 bases. J gave up 4 bases and V 4 bases, and 5 bases lay outside the gene matches. The V gene's germline CDR1 is SGHRS and CDR2 YFSETQ. CDR3 length: 14 residues.

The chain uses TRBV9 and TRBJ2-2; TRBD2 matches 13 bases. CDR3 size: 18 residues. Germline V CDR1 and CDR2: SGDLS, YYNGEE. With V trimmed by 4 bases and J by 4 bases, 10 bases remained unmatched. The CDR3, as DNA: TGTGCCAGCAGCACCGGACTAGCGGGAGACATTGGCACCGGGGAGCTGTTTTTT. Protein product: CASSTGLAGDIGTGELFF.

This CDR3 reads CASSGLGNNEQFF. CDR3 DNA: TGCGCCAGCTCGGGACTCGGTAACAATGAGCAGTTCTTC. The chain carries TRBV5-1 and TRBJ2-1; D may be TRBD2 (6 bases). Germline CDR1 reads SGHRS; CDR2 reads YFSETQ. The CDR3 contains 13 residues. V shed 7 bases and J shed 5 bases, with 13 bases lying between them.

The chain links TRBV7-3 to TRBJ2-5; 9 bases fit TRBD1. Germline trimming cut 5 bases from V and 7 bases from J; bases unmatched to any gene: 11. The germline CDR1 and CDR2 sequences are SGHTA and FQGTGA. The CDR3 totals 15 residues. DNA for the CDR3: TGTGCCAGCAGCGACTACAGGGGGCAGATTCCGACCCAGTACTTC. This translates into CASSDYRGQIPTQYF.

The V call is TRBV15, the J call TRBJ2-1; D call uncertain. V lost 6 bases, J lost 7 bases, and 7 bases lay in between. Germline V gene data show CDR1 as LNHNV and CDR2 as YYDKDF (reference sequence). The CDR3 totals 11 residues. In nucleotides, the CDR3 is TGTGCCACCAGTAGTATTAATGAGCAGTTCTTC. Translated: CATSSINEQFF.

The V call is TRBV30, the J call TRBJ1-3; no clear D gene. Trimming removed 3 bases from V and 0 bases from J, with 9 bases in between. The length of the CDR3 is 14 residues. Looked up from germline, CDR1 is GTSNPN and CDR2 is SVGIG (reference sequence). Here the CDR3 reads CAWRKAGSGNTIYF. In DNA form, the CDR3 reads TGTGCCTGGAGAAAAGCAGGCTCTGGAAACACCATATATTTT.

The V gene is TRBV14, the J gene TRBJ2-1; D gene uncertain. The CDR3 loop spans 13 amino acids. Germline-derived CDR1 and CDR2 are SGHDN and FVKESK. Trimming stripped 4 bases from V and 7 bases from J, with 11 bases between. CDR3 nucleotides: TGTGCCAGCAGCCCCCTAGATATTAATGAGCAGTTCTTC. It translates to CASSPLDINEQFF.

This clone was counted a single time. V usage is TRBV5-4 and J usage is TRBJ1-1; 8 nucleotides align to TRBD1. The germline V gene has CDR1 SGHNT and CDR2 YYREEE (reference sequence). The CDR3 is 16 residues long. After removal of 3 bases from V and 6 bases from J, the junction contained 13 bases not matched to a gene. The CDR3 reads CASSSPPTGAGSEAFF. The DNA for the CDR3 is TGTGCCAGCAGCTCCCCCCCGACAGGGGCGGGCTCTGAAGCTTTCTTT.

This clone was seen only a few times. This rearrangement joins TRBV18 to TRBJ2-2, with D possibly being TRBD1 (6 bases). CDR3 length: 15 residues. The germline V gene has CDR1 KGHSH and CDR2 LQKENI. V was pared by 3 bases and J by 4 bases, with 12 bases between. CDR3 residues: CASSPSGVGTGELFF. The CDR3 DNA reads TGTGCCAGCTCACCTTCAGGGGTAGGCACCGGGGAGCTGTTTTTT.

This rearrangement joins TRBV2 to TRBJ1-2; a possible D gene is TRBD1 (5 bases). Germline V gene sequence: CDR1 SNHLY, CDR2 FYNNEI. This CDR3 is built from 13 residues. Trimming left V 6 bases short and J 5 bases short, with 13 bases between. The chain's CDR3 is CASRGGMEYGYTF. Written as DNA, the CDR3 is TGTGCCAGCAGGGGGGGGATGGAATATGGCTACACCTTC. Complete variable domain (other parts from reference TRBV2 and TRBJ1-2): EPEVTQTPSHQVTQMGQEVILRCVPISNHLYFYWYRQILGQKVEFLVSFYNNEISEKSEIFDDQFSVERPDGSNFTLKIRSTKLEDSAMYFCASRGGMEYGYTFGSGTRLTVV.

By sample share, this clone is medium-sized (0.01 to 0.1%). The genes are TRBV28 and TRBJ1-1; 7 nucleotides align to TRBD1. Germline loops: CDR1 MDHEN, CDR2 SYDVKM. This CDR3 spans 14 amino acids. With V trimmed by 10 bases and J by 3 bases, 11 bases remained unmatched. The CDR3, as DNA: TGTGCCATCCCCTGGCCCGGACAGGACACTGAAGCTTTCTTT. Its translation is CAIPWPGQDTEAFF.

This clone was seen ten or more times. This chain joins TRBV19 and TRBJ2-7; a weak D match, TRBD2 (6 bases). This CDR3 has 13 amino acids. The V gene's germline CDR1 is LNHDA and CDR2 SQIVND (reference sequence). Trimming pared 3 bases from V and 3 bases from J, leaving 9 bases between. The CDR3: CASSIPGLYEQYF. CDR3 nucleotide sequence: TGTGCCAGTAGTATCCCGGGACTCTACGAGCAGTACTTC. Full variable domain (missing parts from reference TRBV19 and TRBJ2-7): DGGITQSPKYLFRKEGQNVTLSCEQNLNHDAMYWYRQDPGQGLRLIYYSQIVNDFQKGDIAEGYSVSREKKESFPLTVTSAQKNPTAFYLCASSIPGLYEQYFGPGTRLTVT.

The CDR3 coding sequence is TGTGCCAGCAGTGGGTCAGGACAGGCGTACCAAGAGACCCAGTACTTC. Protein: CASSGSGQAYQETQYF. The gene calls are TRBV2 and TRBJ2-5, with 7 bases lining up with TRBD1. The CDR3 is 16 residues long. J gave up 0 bases and V 4 bases, and 8 bases lay outside the gene matches. CDR1 and CDR2 from the germline V gene are SNHLY and FYNNEI.

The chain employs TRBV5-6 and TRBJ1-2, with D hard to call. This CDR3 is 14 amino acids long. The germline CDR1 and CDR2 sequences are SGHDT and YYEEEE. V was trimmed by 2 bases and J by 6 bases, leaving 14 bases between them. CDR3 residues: CASSLGASVDGYTF. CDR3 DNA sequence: TGTGCCAGCAGCTTAGGTGCGAGCGTCGATGGCTACACCTTC.

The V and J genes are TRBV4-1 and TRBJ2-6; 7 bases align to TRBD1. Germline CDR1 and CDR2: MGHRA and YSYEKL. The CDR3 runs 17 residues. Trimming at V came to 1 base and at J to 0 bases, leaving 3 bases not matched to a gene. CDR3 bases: TGCGCCAGCAGCCAAGGACAGGGAAACTCTGGGGCCAACGTCCTGACTTTC. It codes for CASSQGQGNSGANVLTF.

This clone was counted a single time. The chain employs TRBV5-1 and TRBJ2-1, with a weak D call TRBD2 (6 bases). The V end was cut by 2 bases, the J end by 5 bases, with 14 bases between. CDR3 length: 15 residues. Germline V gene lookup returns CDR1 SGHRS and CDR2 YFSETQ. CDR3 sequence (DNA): TGCGCCAGCAGCTTTGGGGTGGGACTGGACAATGAGCAGTTCTTC. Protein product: CASSFGVGLDNEQFF.

CDR3 loop: CASSPTTSSGRKETQYF. CDR3 bases: TGTGCCAGCAGCCCGACTACGTCTAGCGGGAGAAAAGAGACCCAGTACTTC. The chain has TRBV4-2 and TRBJ2-5; TRBD2 matches at 10 bases. CDR1 and CDR2 (germline): LGHNA, YNFKEQ. This CDR3 is built from 17 residues. The V gene end was trimmed by 4 bases and the J gene end by 3 bases; junction bases not matched to a gene: 11.

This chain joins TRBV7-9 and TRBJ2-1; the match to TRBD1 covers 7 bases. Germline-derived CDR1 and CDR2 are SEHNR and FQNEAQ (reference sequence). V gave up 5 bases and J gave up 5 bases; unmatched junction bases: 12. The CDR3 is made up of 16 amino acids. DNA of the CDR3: TGTGCCAGCAGCAGTAACCGGGACAGATCTGACAATGAGCAGTTCTTC. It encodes CASSSNRDRSDNEQFF.

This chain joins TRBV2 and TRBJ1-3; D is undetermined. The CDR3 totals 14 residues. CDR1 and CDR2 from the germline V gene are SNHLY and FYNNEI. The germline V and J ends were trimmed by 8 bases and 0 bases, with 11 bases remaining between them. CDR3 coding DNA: TGTGCCAGCCGGGAAAACCTCTCTGGAAACACCATATATTTT. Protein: CASRENLSGNTIYF.

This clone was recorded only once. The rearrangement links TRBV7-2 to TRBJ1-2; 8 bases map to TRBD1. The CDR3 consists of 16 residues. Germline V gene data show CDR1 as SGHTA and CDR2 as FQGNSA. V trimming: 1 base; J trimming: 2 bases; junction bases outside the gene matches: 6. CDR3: CASSLGQTGANYGYTF. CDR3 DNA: TGTGCCAGCAGCTTAGGACAGACAGGGGCGAACTATGGCTACACCTTC. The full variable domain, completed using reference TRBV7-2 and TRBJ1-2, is GAGVSQSPSNKVTEKGKDVELRCDPISGHTALYWYRQSLGQGLEFLIYFQGNSAPDKSGLPSDRFSAERTGGSVSTLTIQRTQQEDSAVYLCASSLGQTGANYGYTFGSGTRLTVV.

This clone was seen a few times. CDR3 protein: CASSDHSLRDQPQHF. CDR3 sequence (DNA): TGCGCCAGCAGTGACCATTCCTTAAGAGATCAGCCCCAGCATTTT. The chain carries TRBV10-2 and TRBJ1-5; no reliable D call. The germline V gene encodes CDR1 WSHSY and CDR2 SAAADI. The CDR3 is 15 residues long. The V and J ends lost 3 bases and 5 bases respectively, with 14 bases between them.

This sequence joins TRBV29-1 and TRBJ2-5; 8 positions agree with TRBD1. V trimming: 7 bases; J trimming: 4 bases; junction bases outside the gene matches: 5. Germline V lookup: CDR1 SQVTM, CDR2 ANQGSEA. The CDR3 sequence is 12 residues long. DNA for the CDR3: TGCAGCGGGGTGACAGGGGCAGAGACCCAGTACTTC. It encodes CSGVTGAETQYF.